The sequence of this TCR beta chain was determined in a study of CD8+CD57+ T cells in acquired aplastic anemia. For the study at large: DNA from sorted CD4+ and CD8+ cells averaged approximately 3.2 ug. Healthy-donor CD4+ cells averaged about 9.9 million reads.

In the case of this clonotype: Its antigen is not known.

For CDR3 and TCR beta VDJ profiling, genomic DNA was the template used. TCRdb processed the reads anew with MiXCR; each CDR3 protein has one entry. Of 200,000 to 250,000 distinct CDR3 sequences listed, 34% were seen once; the top ten hold about 1.1%. Study-wide results and caveats: Patients and controls were not found to differ significantly in CD8+ Simpson's diversity. Shared by patients and controls, approximately 28 CD8+ CDR3s were abundant in patients.

Germline trimming cut 2 bases from V and 2 bases from J; bases unmatched to any gene: 5. Per germline, CDR1 LGHDT and CDR2 YNNKEL (reference sequence). The CDR3 has 17 residues. Sequenced material: sorted CD4+, CD8+, or CD8+CD57+ T cells (not recorded which) from PBMCs. This chain uses TRBV3-1 with TRBJ1-5; the match to TRBD1 covers 11 bases. The clonotype originates from a human donor in good health, serving as a control. Here the CDR3 DNA reads TGTGCCAGCAGCCAATCGGACAGGGGGCCGGGCAATCAGCCCCAGCATTTT. Translation gives CASSQSDRGPGNQPQHF.